Below, one T cell receptor beta chain is given with its context. TCRdb re-derived calls from the PCR reads in MiXCR, one entry per CDR3 protein. The sample consists of 25,000 to 30,000 distinct CDR3 sequences, around 49% of them appearing once. The data were taken from a study of vaccination and CD4 T cells after COVID-19. V lost 0 bases and J lost 4, with 6 bases in between. This CDR3 comprises 13 residues. Germline loops: CDR1 LGHNA, CDR2 YSLEER. Time point defined: late sampling 161 to 241 days after vaccination in a few convalescent patients. The sequence was collected from a human donor who had recovered from COVID-19. This sequence joins TRBV4-3 and TRBJ1-1; D unresolved. The material was CD4+ T cells from blood, obtained about 7 months after SARS-CoV-2 vaccination. The chain's CDR3 is CASSQDFSTEAFF. DNA for the CDR3: TGCGCCAGCAGCCAAGATTTTTCCACTGAAGCTTTCTTT.